What follows are 24 T cell receptor beta chains derived from one specimen sequenced in a study of low-dose radiotherapy and immunotherapy resistance in tumors. Specified time point: before trial treatment. TRAV- and TRBV-specific primers were used for first-strand cDNA, which covered alpha and beta chains. TCRs were put through 20 PCR cycles of amplification with Phusion. A constant-region primer and the V-primer adapter served as the primer pair. Each CDR3 protein gets one entry after TCRdb re-called the reads with MiXCR. The repertoire holds 80,000 to 95,000 distinct CDR3 sequences, with more than 8.5% as singletons. The material sequenced was PBMCs, taken before treatment. These receptors were obtained from a male donor with prostate cancer.

This clonotype was counted ten times or more. The chain couples TRBV20-1 to TRBJ2-1, with 7 positions matching TRBD2. The CDR3 extends over 15 amino acids. Germline-derived CDR1 and CDR2 are DFQATT and SNEGSKA (reference sequence). With V trimmed by 0 bases and J by 10 bases, 12 bases remained unmatched. The CDR3 coding sequence is TGCAGTGCTAGAGATGCGGGAGTCGGACGAGAGGAGCAGTTCTTC. This gives the protein CSARDAGVGREEQFF.

There are many counts of this clonotype. The V call is TRBV7-2, the J call TRBJ2-1; D is possibly TRBD1 (6 bases). CDR3 length equals 12 residues. Trimming left V 3 bases short and J 10 bases short, with 10 bases between. CDR1 and CDR2 from the germline V gene are SGHTA and FQGNSA. The CDR3 here is CASSFFDREQFF. The CDR3 DNA follows: TGTGCCAGCAGCTTCTTTGACAGGGAGCAGTTCTTC.

The V gene is TRBV5-1, the J gene TRBJ2-5, with 7 bases lining up with TRBD1. After removal of 3 bases from V and 5 bases from J, the junction contained 10 bases not matched to a gene. From germline, CDR1 is SGHRS and CDR2 YFSETQ. The CDR3 extends over 15 amino acids. As DNA, the CDR3 is TGCGCCAGCAGCTCCGGACAGGCGGAGCGGGAGACCCAGTACTTC. Protein product: CASSSGQAERETQYF.

This clonotype was recorded at least ten times. V gene TRBV7-6 combines with J gene TRBJ2-5; D remains ambiguous. CDR3 size: 12 residues. Looked up from germline, CDR1 is SGHVS and CDR2 is FNYEAQ. V lost 0 bases, J lost 5 bases, and 4 bases lay in between. In nucleotides, the CDR3 is TGTGCCAGCAGCTTAGCTGGGGAGACCCAGTACTTC. It is translated as CASSLAGETQYF.

This clonotype was seen ten or more times. The V and J genes are TRBV20-1 and TRBJ2-3; 8 positions match TRBD2. The trim removed 5 bases at V and 1 base at J, leaving 8 bases unmatched. The CDR3 covers 15 residues. Germline loops: CDR1 DFQATT, CDR2 SNEGSKA (reference sequence). The CDR3 here is CSAPLLAVGTDTQYF. CDR3 DNA: TGCAGTGCTCCTCTACTAGCGGTGGGCACAGATACGCAGTATTTT.

The gene calls are TRBV9 and TRBJ2-7; 9 bases line up with TRBD2. The CDR3 is 15 amino acids. The germline CDR1 and CDR2 sequences are SGDLS and YYNGEE. Trimming took 2 bases from V and 5 from J; bases not matched to a gene: 8. CDR3 DNA: TGTGCCAGCAGCGTCCTTAGCGGGAGTAGGGACGAGCAGTACTTC. This translates into CASSVLSGSRDEQYF.

This clonotype has a count of ten or more. The chain carries TRBV5-4 and TRBJ2-7; D might be TRBD1 or TRBD2, each matching 5 bases. This CDR3 region has 14 residues. Per the germline V gene, CDR1 is SGHNT and CDR2 is YYREEE (reference sequence). Trimming left V 1 base short and J 5 bases short, with 13 bases between. This CDR3 reads CASSLLGEFNEQYF. The CDR3 DNA sequence: TGTGCCAGCAGCTTGCTGGGGGAATTTAACGAGCAGTACTTC. Combining the CDR3 with reference TRBV5-4 and TRBJ2-7 gives the whole variable domain ETGVTQSPTHLIKTRGQQVTLRCSSQSGHNTVSWYQQALGQGPQFIFQYYREEENGRGNFPPRFSGLQFPNYSSELNVNALELDDSALYLCASSLLGEFNEQYFGPGTRLTVT.

To note about this clonotype: This likely traces to a read error, being one base from a far larger clone. The chain carries TRBV5-6 and TRBJ2-1, with unresolved D. This CDR3 contains 14 residues. Germline V gene lookup returns CDR1 SGHDT and CDR2 YYEEEE. V lost 0 bases, J lost 10 bases, and 14 bases lay in between. The CDR3 DNA sequence: TGTGCCAGCAGCTTGGACCAGTCGACCTACGAGCAGTTCTTC. It codes for CASSLDQSTYEQFF.

This clonotype was counted many times. J is TRBJ2-7 and V is TRBV28, with D maybe TRBD1 (5 bases). V was clipped by 3 bases and J by 0 bases, with 9 bases between them. The germline gives CDR1 MDHEN, CDR2 SYDVKM. This CDR3 region has 14 residues. Here the CDR3 reads CASSFRETSYEQYF. For the CDR3, the DNA is TGTGCCAGCAGTTTCAGGGAAACCTCCTACGAGCAGTACTTC.

This clonotype has ten or more counts. This chain links TRBV12-3 or TRBV12-4 with TRBJ1-5; 7 positions agree with TRBD1. The CDR3 is made up of 16 amino acids. The V and J ends lost 6 bases and 4 bases, in that order; junction bases with no gene match: 12. The CDR3 DNA reads TGTGCCAGCAGGTTCTCAGGGGGAGGTTTTAATCAGCCCCAGCATTTT. Encoded protein: CASRFSGGGFNQPQHF.

In this sample, this clonotype turned up many times. The CDR3 spells CASSQDYGVGSYEQYF. The CDR3 DNA sequence: TGTGCCAGCAGCCAGGACTACGGAGTAGGTTCCTACGAGCAGTACTTC. The chain employs TRBV3-1 and TRBJ2-7, with a tentative D call TRBD2 (6 bases). The CDR3 is 16 amino acids. The V end lost 3 bases, the J end lost 1 base, and 16 bases lay between the germline ends. The germline CDR1 and CDR2 sequences are LGHDT and YNNKEL (reference sequence).

The sample holds many counts of this clonotype. This chain links TRBV29-1 with TRBJ2-1, with D possibly matching TRBD2 (6 bases). Trimming took 7 bases from V and 9 from J, leaving 16 bases between them. Germline V CDR1 and CDR2: SQVTM, ANQGSEA. The length of the CDR3 is 12 residues. CDR3 sequence (DNA): TGCAGCGCCATATGGCCTAGCGCTGAGCAGTTCTTC. It translates to CSAIWPSAEQFF.

The chain employs TRBV9 and TRBJ2-1, with D possibly TRBD2 on 5 matching bases. This CDR3 is built from 15 residues. Trimming left V 3 bases short and J 7 bases short, with 17 bases between. Germline-derived CDR1 and CDR2 are SGDLS and YYNGEE. Written as DNA, the CDR3 is TGTGCCAGCAGCGAGAGGGCGGGTGCTTGGAATGAGCAGTTCTTC. Protein: CASSERAGAWNEQFF.

Many counts were recorded for this clonotype. The chain couples TRBV4-2 to TRBJ2-5, with TRBD1 matching 8 bases. The germline V gene has CDR1 LGHNA and CDR2 YNFKEQ. V was pared by 4 bases and J by 3 bases, with 4 bases of the junction left unmatched. The CDR3 contains 14 residues. For the CDR3, the DNA is TGTGCCAGCAGCCTCGGACAGGGAAAAGAGACCCAGTACTTC. This translates into CASSLGQGKETQYF.

A word on this clonotype: A far larger clone differs by one base, so this is likely a read error. The chain has TRBV7-6 and TRBJ2-7; the D is unclear. The length of the CDR3 is 11 residues. Germline V gives CDR1 SGHVS, CDR2 FNYEAQ. CDR3 DNA: TGTGTCAGCAGCCAGTCCCCGGAGCAGTACTTC. Residues: CVSSQSPEQYF.

This clonotype has at least ten counts. CDR3 nucleotide sequence: TGTGCCAGCAGCGCTGATAGCGGGACCTACGAGCAGTACTTC. It codes for CASSADSGTYEQYF. V is TRBV9 and J is TRBJ2-7; 8 bases fit TRBD2. Germline loops: CDR1 SGDLS, CDR2 YYNGEE. Unmatched junction bases numbered 4, after V lost 3 bases and J lost 2 bases. CDR3 length: 14 residues.

In this sample, this clonotype turned up many times. This chain uses TRBV29-1 with TRBJ2-5; 8 positions agree with TRBD2. V lost 2 bases and J lost 5; bases outside the gene matches: 10. The CDR3 contains 15 residues. CDR1 and CDR2 (germline): SQVTM, ANQGSEA. The CDR3 here is CSVEIAGPQEETQYF. The CDR3 DNA reads as TGCAGCGTTGAAATAGCGGGACCCCAGGAGGAGACCCAGTACTTC. The entire variable domain, with the rest obtained from reference TRBV29-1 and TRBJ2-5, is as follows: SAVISQKPSRDICQRGTSLTIQCQVDSQVTMMFWYRQQPGQSLTLIATANQGSEATYESGFVIDKFPISRPNLTFSTLTVSNMSPEDSSIYLCSVEIAGPQEETQYFGPGTRLLVL.

The sample holds many counts of this clonotype. The chain recombines TRBV24-1 with TRBJ2-7; tentatively, D is TRBD1 or TRBD2 (5 bases each). Trimming took 3 bases from V and 5 from J, leaving 10 bases between them. Germline V CDR1 and CDR2: KGHDR, SFDVKD. The CDR3 contains 13 residues. The CDR3 protein is CATSDNTGHEQYF. CDR3 bases: TGTGCCACCAGTGATAACACGGGACACGAGCAGTACTTC.

This clonotype was detected ten times or more. The chain is built from TRBV5-1 and TRBJ2-7; maybe TRBD2 (6 bases). Per germline, CDR1 SGHRS and CDR2 YFSETQ. Trimming left V 3 bases short and J 5 bases short, with 9 bases between. The CDR3 contains 12 residues. CDR3 protein: CASSSEGNEQYF. CDR3 in DNA: TGCGCCAGCAGCTCGGAGGGGAACGAGCAGTACTTC.

This clonotype showed up many times. The genes are TRBV7-2 and TRBJ1-2; TRBD1 aligns across 8 bases. In germline, CDR1 is SGHTA, CDR2 FQGNSA. The CDR3 has 16 residues. V trimming: 5 bases; J trimming: 4 bases; junction bases outside the gene matches: 12. CDR3 amino acids: CASSPEQGARFYGYTF. The DNA of the CDR3 is TGTGCCAGCAGCCCGGAGCAGGGGGCGCGTTTCTATGGCTACACCTTC.

This clonotype showed up many times. This rearrangement joins TRBV4-3 to TRBJ1-5; D uncertain. This CDR3 region has 13 residues. Germline assignment: CDR1 LGHNA and CDR2 YSLEER. V shed 0 bases and J shed 5 bases, with 5 bases lying between them. As DNA, the CDR3 is TGCGCCAGCAGCCAAGAGTTGGATCAGCCCCAGCATTTT. As protein: CASSQELDQPQHF.

This clonotype was seen ten or more times. The chain links TRBV28 to TRBJ1-5; D unclear. The CDR3 has 14 amino acids. Trimming took off 2 bases at V and 6 bases at J, with 11 bases between the two ends. In germline, CDR1 is MDHEN, CDR2 SYDVKM. CDR3 loop: CASSLPTTPQPQHF. Written as DNA, the CDR3 is TGTGCCAGCAGTTTACCGACGACACCTCAGCCCCAGCATTTT.

This clonotype was counted ten times or more. V gene TRBV7-2 combines with J gene TRBJ2-7; tentative D call: TRBD1 (5 bases). V gave up 2 bases and J gave up 6 bases, with 5 bases separating them. CDR1 and CDR2 from the germline V gene are SGHTA and FQGNSA. The CDR3 is 11 amino acids. Here the CDR3 reads CASSLTGEQYF. The CDR3 coding sequence is TGTGCCAGCAGCTTAACAGGCGAGCAGTACTTC.

This clonotype was detected many times. This chain uses TRBV14 with TRBJ2-1, with D unclear. V was clipped by 1 base and J by 6 bases, with 7 bases between them. CDR1 and CDR2 from the germline V gene are SGHDN and FVKESK. The length of the CDR3 is 13 residues. In DNA form, the CDR3 reads TGTGCCAGCAGCCAAGCCCTGGTCAATGAGCAGTTCTTC. Translation: CASSQALVNEQFF.